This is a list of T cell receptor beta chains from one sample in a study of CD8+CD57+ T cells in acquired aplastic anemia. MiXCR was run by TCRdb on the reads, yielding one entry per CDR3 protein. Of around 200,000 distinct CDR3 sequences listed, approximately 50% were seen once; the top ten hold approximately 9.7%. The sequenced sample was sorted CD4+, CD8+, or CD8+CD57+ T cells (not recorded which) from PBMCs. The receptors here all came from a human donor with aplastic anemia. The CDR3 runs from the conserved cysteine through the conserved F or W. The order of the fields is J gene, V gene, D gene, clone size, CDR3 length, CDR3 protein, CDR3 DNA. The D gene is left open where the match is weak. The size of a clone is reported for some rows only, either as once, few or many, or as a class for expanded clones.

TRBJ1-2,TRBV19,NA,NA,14,CASSIVGGGHGYTF,TGTGCCAGTAGTATAGTAGGGGGAGGACATGGCTACACCTTC
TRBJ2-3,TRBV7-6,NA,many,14,CASSLAGPTDTQYF,TGTGCCAGCAGCTTAGCGGGACCCACAGATACGCAGTATTTT
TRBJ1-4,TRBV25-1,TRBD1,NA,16,CASSGQTGGVDEKLFF,TGTGCCAGCAGTGGGCAGACAGGGGGCGTAGATGAAAAACTGTTTTTT
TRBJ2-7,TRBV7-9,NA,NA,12,CASSSPQYEQYF,TGTGCCAGCAGCTCTCCCCAGTACGAGCAGTACTTC
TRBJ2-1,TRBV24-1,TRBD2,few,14,CATSPPEGGSGQFF,TGTGCCACCAGTCCCCCGGAGGGCGGGAGTGGGCAGTTCTTC
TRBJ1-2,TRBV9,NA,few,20,CASSVGGPADLRGSNYGYTF,TGTGCCAGCAGCGTAGGAGGTCCCGCCGATTTAAGGGGATCTAACTATGGCTACACCTTC
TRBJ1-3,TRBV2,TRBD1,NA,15,CASSGRDRGSDTIYF,TGTGCCAGCAGTGGCCGGGACAGAGGGTCAGACACCATATATTTT
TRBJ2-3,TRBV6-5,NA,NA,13,CASSWDTTDTQYF,TGTGCCAGCAGTTGGGACACCACAGATACGCAGTATTTT
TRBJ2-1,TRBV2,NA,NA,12,CASSPRGHEQFF,TGTGCCAGCAGTCCCAGGGGACATGAGCAGTTCTTC
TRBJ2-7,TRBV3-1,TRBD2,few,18,CASSQNGRALDVRLEQYF,TGTGCCAGCAGCCAGAACGGGAGGGCCCTAGACGTACGCTTGGAGCAGTACTTC
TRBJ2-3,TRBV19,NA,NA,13,CARPYSGADTQYF,TGTGCCCGGCCATACAGTGGCGCAGATACGCAGTATTTT
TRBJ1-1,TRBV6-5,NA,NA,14,CASRVDPPNTEAFF,TGTGCCAGCAGGGTAGATCCCCCGAACACTGAAGCTTTCTTT
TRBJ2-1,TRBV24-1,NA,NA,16,CATRGQGRSTGGEQFF,TGTGCCACCAGGGGGCAGGGGAGATCCACAGGTGGGGAGCAGTTCTTC
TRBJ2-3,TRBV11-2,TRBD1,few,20,CASSLDRVIGTAGVVDTQYF,TGTGCCAGCAGCTTAGATCGGGTTATTGGGACAGCTGGGGTAGTCGATACGCAGTATTTT
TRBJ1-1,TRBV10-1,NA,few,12,CASSESNAEAFF,TGCGCCAGCAGTGAGTCGAACGCTGAAGCTTTCTTT
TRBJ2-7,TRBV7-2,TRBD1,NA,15,CASSRIGTGMNEQYF,TGTGCCAGCAGCCGTATTGGGACAGGGATGAACGAGCAGTACTTC
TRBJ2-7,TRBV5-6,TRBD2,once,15,CASRGTSAKWDEQYF,TGTGCCAGCAGGGGGACTAGCGCGAAGTGGGACGAGCAGTACTTC
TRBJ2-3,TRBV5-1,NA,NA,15,CASSLDGSSGDTQYF,TGCGCCAGCAGCTTGGACGGCTCGTCCGGAGATACGCAGTATTTT
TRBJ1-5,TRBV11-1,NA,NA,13,CASRRVSNQPQHF,TGTGCCAGTCGCAGGGTTAGCAATCAGCCCCAGCATTTT
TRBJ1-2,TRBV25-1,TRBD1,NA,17,CASSEGGTGGALYGYTF,TGTGCCAGCAGTGAAGGAGGGACAGGGGGGGCTCTCTATGGCTACACCTTC
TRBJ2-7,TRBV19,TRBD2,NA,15,CASKLSGDLSYEQYF,TGTGCCAGTAAGCTAAGCGGGGATTTATCCTACGAGCAGTACTTC
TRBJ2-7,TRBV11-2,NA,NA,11,CASSSAFEQYF,TGTGCCAGCAGCTCCGCTTTCGAGCAGTACTTC
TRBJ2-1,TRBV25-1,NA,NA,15,CASSLRSRGVHEQFF,TGTGCCAGCAGTTTAAGGTCAAGGGGGGTCCATGAGCAGTTCTTC
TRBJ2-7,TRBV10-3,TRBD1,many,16,CAISERGTGGSYEQYF,TGTGCCATCAGTGAGAGGGGGACAGGGGGATCCTACGAGCAGTACTTC
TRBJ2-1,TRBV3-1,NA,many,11,CASSKLGAQFF,TGTGCCAGCAGCAAACTAGGAGCACAGTTCTTC
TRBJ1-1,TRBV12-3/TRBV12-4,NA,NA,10,CASRDTEAFF,TGTGCCAGCAGAGACACTGAAGCTTTCTTT
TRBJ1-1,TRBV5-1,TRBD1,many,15,CASRSGQGGVTEAFF,TGCGCCAGCAGGTCCGGACAGGGGGGGGTTACTGAAGCTTTCTTT
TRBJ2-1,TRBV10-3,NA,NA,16,CAISDAVPTGYNEQFF,TGTGCCATCAGTGATGCGGTCCCGACCGGGTACAATGAGCAGTTCTTC
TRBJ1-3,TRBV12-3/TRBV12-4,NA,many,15,CASSRQGTGGSTIYF,TGTGCCAGCAGCCGTCAGGGGACGGGTGGATCCACCATATATTTT
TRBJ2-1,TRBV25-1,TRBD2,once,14,CASSDTLAGNEQFF,TGTGCCAGCAGTGATACACTAGCGGGCAATGAGCAATTCTTC
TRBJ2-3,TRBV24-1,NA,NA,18,CATSDPWRDTYLTDTQYF,TGTGCCACCAGTGACCCTTGGCGGGACACATATCTCACAGATACGCAGTATTTT
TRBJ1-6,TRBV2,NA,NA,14,CASSVGRLGSPLHF,TGTGCCAGCAGTGTAGGCAGGCTGGGGTCACCCCTCCACTTT
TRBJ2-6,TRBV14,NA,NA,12,CASSLRANVLTF,TGTGCCAGCAGCCTACGGGCCAACGTCCTGACTTTC
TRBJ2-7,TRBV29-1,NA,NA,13,CSVRVQGRYEQYF,TGCAGCGTGCGAGTACAGGGGAGGTACGAGCAGTACTTC
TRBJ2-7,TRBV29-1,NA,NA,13,CSVEAGTLYEQYF,TGCAGCGTTGAAGCGGGGACGCTGTACGAGCAGTACTTC
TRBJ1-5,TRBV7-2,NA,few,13,CASSSDLIEPQHF,TGTGCCAGCAGTTCCGACCTAATAGAGCCCCAGCATTTT
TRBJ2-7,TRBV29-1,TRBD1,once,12,CSGKDRAYERYF,TGCAGCGGCAAAGACAGGGCCTACGAGCGGTACTTC
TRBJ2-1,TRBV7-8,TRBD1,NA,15,CASSLFQGAKDEQFF,TGTGCCAGCAGCTTATTCCAGGGGGCTAAGGATGAGCAGTTCTTC
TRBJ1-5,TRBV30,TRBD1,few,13,CAWRGQFNQPQHF,TGTGCCTGGAGGGGACAGTTCAATCAGCCCCAGCATTTT
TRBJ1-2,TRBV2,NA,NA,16,CASIEGEGAINYGYTF,TGTGCCAGCATCGAGGGGGAGGGTGCCATCAACTATGGCTACACCTTC
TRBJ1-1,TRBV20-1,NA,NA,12,CSARGMNTEAFF,TGCAGTGCTAGGGGGATGAACACTGAAGCTTTCTTT
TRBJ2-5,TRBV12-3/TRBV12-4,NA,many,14,CASSIRVKGETQYF,TGTGCCAGCAGTATCAGGGTGAAGGGGGAGACCCAGTACTTC
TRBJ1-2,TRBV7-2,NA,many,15,CASSLVGGSDYGYTF,TGTGCCAGCAGCTTAGTTGGGGGATCGGACTATGGCTACACCTTC
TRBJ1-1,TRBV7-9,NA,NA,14,CASSLGSINTEAFF,TGTGCCAGCAGCTTAGGTTCCATAAACACTGAAGCTTTCTTT
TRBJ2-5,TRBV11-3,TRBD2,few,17,CASSSPTSGTRAETQYF,TGTGCCAGCAGCTCCCCGACTAGCGGGACCCGGGCAGAGACCCAGTACTTC
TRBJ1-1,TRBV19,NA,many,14,CASSATAMNTEAFF,TGTGCCAGTAGCGCGACAGCCATGAACACTGAAGCTTTCTTT
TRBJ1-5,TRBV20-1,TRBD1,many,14,CSARVHRGTQPQHF,TGCAGTGCTAGAGTCCACAGGGGAACTCAGCCCCAGCATTTT
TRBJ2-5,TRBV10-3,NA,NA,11,CAISSHETQYF,TGTGCCATCAGCTCCCACGAGACCCAGTACTTC
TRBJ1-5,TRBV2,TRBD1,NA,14,CASAGGSGNQPQHF,TGTGCCAGCGCAGGGGGGTCGGGCAATCAGCCCCAGCATTTT
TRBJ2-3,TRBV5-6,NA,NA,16,CASSLVWDSSTDTHYF,TGTGCCAGCAGCTTGGTGTGGGACTCTAGCACAGATACGCATTATTTT
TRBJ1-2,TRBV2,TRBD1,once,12,CASSVDRGGYTF,TGTGCCAGCAGCGTGGACAGGGGCGGCTACACCTTC
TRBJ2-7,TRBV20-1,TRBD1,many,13,CSVIQGAYYEQYF,TGCAGTGTTATACAGGGGGCCTACTACGAGCAGTACTTC
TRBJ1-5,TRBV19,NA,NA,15,CASIDVGGSNQPQHF,TGTGCCAGTATCGACGTGGGGGGTAGCAACCAGCCCCAGCATTTT
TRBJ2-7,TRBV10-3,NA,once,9,CASSYGQYF,TGTGCCAGCAGTTACGGGCAGTACTTC
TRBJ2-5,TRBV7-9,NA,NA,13,CASNPHGGETQYF,TGTGCCAGCAACCCACATGGGGGTGAGACCCAGTACTTC
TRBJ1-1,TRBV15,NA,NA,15,CATSREGGVNTEAFF,TGTGCCACCAGCAGAGAGGGGGGAGTTAACACTGAAGCTTTCTTT
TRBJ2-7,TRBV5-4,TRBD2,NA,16,CASSSGTSGSRDEQYF,TGTGCCAGCAGCTCCGGGACTAGCGGGAGTCGGGACGAGCAGTACTTC
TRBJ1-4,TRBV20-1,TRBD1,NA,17,CSARRPAGGMANEKLFF,TGCAGTGCTAGGAGGCCGGCAGGGGGCATGGCTAATGAAAAACTGTTTTTT